Listed here are 23 T cell receptor beta chains from one sample, sequenced in a study of blood T cell repertoires in COVID-19. The table came from immunoSEQ multiplex PCR; TCRdb's copy has only in-frame clones and leaves some out. The table shows approximately 260,000 clones, with about nine tenths occurring only once. The sequencing input was PBMCs or T cells enriched from blood (not recorded which). These receptors were obtained from a woman in her thirties with acute COVID-19.

The chain has TRBV25-1 and TRBJ1-3, with 7 positions matching TRBD1. Per the germline V gene, CDR1 is MGHDK and CDR2 is SYGVNS. V lost 3 bases to trimming and J lost 13 bases; unmatched junction nucleotides: 6. The length of the CDR3 is 12 residues. The CDR3 region has the DNA TGTGCCAGCAGTGACGGGACAGCGCGAATATATTTT. Translated: CASSDGTARIYF. The full variable domain, its missing parts supplied by reference TRBV25-1 and TRBJ1-3, is EADIYQTPRYLVIGTGKKITLECSQTMGHDKMYWYQQDPGMELHLIHYSYGVNSTEKGDLSSESTVSRIRTEHFPLTLESARPSHTSQYLCASSDGTARIYFGEGSWLTVV.

This clone has a single count. This chain uses TRBV7-9 with TRBJ1-4, with 8 bases lining up with TRBD1. Germline CDR1 is SEHNR and CDR2 is FQNEAQ (reference sequence). The CDR3 contains 14 residues. V gave up 5 bases and J gave up 9 bases; unmatched junction bases: 8. As DNA, the CDR3 is TGTGCCAGCAGCCTCGGACAGGGTACGCAAAAACTGTTTTTT. It translates to CASSLGQGTQKLFF.

This chain links TRBV12-3 or TRBV12-4 with TRBJ2-3; weak D call: TRBD2 (5 bases). The germline V and J ends were trimmed by 1 base and 9 bases, with 11 bases remaining between them. The CDR3 runs 13 residues. The CDR3 spells CASSLGTPRTQYF. The CDR3 DNA reads as TGTGCCAGCAGTTTAGGGACTCCCCGAACGCAGTATTTT.

This clone has more than one count but fewer than ten. The chain couples TRBV24-1 to TRBJ1-1; TRBD1 is a possible D gene (5 bases). CDR1 is KGHDR and CDR2 is SFDVKD in the germline V gene. Trimming took 1 base from V and 10 from J, leaving 15 bases between them. The CDR3 has 14 amino acids. The CDR3: CATSDLRRRRGAFF. The CDR3, as DNA: TGTGCCACCAGTGATTTAAGGAGGCGGAGGGGAGCTTTCTTT.

The V gene is TRBV11-2, the J gene TRBJ2-1, with 9 bases identical to TRBD2. This CDR3 region has 15 residues. Germline CDR1 SGHAT, CDR2 FQNNGV. The junction had 13 bases not matched to a gene; V was cut back by 6 bases and J by 10 bases. CDR3 nucleotide sequence: TGTGCCAGCAGACATAGCGGGAGAAGGTCCGAAGAGCAGTTCTTC. Amino acid sequence: CASRHSGRRSEEQFF. Full variable domain (missing parts from reference TRBV11-2 and TRBJ2-1): EAGVAQSPRYKIIEKRQSVAFWCNPISGHATLYWYQQILGQGPKLLIQFQNNGVVDDSQLPKDRFSAERLKGVDSTLKIQPAKLEDSAVYLCASRHSGRRSEEQFFGPGTRLTVL.

The rearrangement links TRBV15 to TRBJ1-2, with TRBD1 matching over 8 bases. The germline gives CDR1 LNHNV, CDR2 YYDKDF (reference sequence). This CDR3 is built from 15 residues. V gave up 0 bases and J gave up 5 bases; unmatched junction bases: 5. CDR3 sequence reads: CATSRESRTGYGYTF. CDR3 in DNA: TGTGCCACCAGCAGAGAGTCCCGGACAGGGTATGGCTACACCTTC.

This chain links TRBV7-2 with TRBJ1-5, with no clear D. This CDR3 spans 14 amino acids. Trimming removed 2 bases at V and 3 bases at J, with 8 bases between. Germline CDR1 reads SGHTA; CDR2 reads FQGNSA. The CDR3 sequence: CASSLLPDNQPQHF. CDR3 nucleotide sequence: TGTGCCAGCAGCTTACTCCCAGACAATCAGCCCCAGCATTTT.

The chain carries TRBV10-3 and TRBJ2-2, with 7 bases fitting TRBD2. The CDR3 has 14 amino acids. V gave up 4 bases and J gave up 5 bases; unmatched junction bases: 4. Germline lookup yields CDR1 ENHRY and CDR2 SYGVKD. CDR3 bases: TGTGCCATCAGTGCCGGGACTAAGACCGGGGAGCTGTTTTTT. It encodes CAISAGTKTGELFF.

The rearrangement uses TRBV7-9 and TRBJ1-2; D is perhaps TRBD1 (5 bases). The V end was cut by 0 bases, the J end by 4 bases, with 9 bases between. Germline CDR1 is SEHNR and CDR2 is FQNEAQ (reference sequence). The CDR3 totals 14 residues. The CDR3 protein is CASSLAFGGYGYTF. The DNA for the CDR3 is TGTGCCAGCAGCTTAGCGTTCGGGGGCTATGGCTACACCTTC.

This rearrangement joins TRBV18 to TRBJ2-7; 8 nucleotides match TRBD2. The CDR3 has 17 amino acids. Losses at the gene ends were 0 bases for V and 1 base for J; bases not matched to a gene: 8. Germline loops: CDR1 KGHSH, CDR2 LQKENI. CDR3 residues: CASSPPVLSGISYEQYF. CDR3 coding DNA: TGTGCCAGCTCACCACCGGTTCTTAGCGGGATATCCTACGAGCAGTACTTC.

The chain carries TRBV4-3 and TRBJ1-4, with 9 bases matching TRBD1. Germline-derived CDR1 and CDR2 are LGHNA and YSLEER. The V and J ends lost 0 bases and 8 bases, in that order; junction bases with no gene match: 4. This CDR3 spans 15 amino acids. CDR3 DNA sequence: TGCGCCAGCAGCCAAGAGGGACAGGGTGGGGAAAAACTGTTTTTT. Amino acids: CASSQEGQGGEKLFF.

This clone appeared a single time. The chain is built from TRBV24-1 and TRBJ2-1; the D gene is possibly TRBD2 (6 bases). Looked up from germline, CDR1 is KGHDR and CDR2 is SFDVKD. The CDR3 runs 13 residues. Trimming shortened V by 5 bases and J by 6 bases, and 10 bases separated the two germline ends. The CDR3 reads CATSAGAVNEQFF. Here the CDR3 DNA reads TGTGCCACCAGTGCGGGAGCGGTCAATGAGCAGTTCTTC.

A few counts support this clone. The chain recombines TRBV29-1 with TRBJ1-1; D may be TRBD1 (6 bases). Trimming removed 7 bases at V and 0 bases at J, with 12 bases between. Germline assignment: CDR1 SQVTM and CDR2 ANQGSEA. The CDR3 totals 13 residues. The CDR3 here is CSAGGQVNTEAFF. The CDR3 region has the DNA TGCAGCGCGGGGGGGCAGGTGAACACTGAAGCTTTCTTT. The whole variable domain, remainder taken from reference TRBV29-1 and TRBJ1-1, is SAVISQKPSRDICQRGTSLTIQCQVDSQVTMMFWYRQQPGQSLTLIATANQGSEATYESGFVIDKFPISRPNLTFSTLTVSNMSPEDSSIYLCSAGGQVNTEAFFGQGTRLTVV.

This clone was found a few times. The chain is built from TRBV12-5 and TRBJ1-5; D is unresolved. With 6 bases removed from V and 0 bases from J, the gap between germline ends came to 12 bases. Germline V gives CDR1 LGHNT, CDR2 FRNRAP. The CDR3 runs 15 residues. The CDR3 DNA is TGTGCTAGTGGCACCCAGGCCTATAGCAATCAGCCCCAGCATTTT. Translation gives CASGTQAYSNQPQHF.

The rearrangement joins TRBV9 to TRBJ1-4; 7 nucleotides align to TRBD1. The CDR3 is 15 residues long. J was trimmed by 5 bases and V by 3 bases; bases with no gene match: 7. Germline V lookup: CDR1 SGDLS, CDR2 YYNGEE. The CDR3 is CASSEKTGVNEKLFF. The CDR3 DNA reads TGTGCCAGCAGCGAGAAAACAGGGGTGAATGAAAAACTGTTTTTT.

The rearrangement joins TRBV7-8 to TRBJ2-1, with 10 bases lining up with TRBD2. Per germline, CDR1 SGHVS and CDR2 FQNEAQ. V dropped 4 bases and J dropped 9; count of bases not matched to a gene: 15. This CDR3 is 17 amino acids long. CDR3 region: CASSSSRSGGGLVEQFF. In DNA form, the CDR3 reads TGTGCCAGCAGCTCAAGTCGGAGCGGGGGGGGTCTTGTTGAGCAGTTCTTC. Full variable domain (rest looked up from reference TRBV7-8 and TRBJ2-1): GAGVSQSPRYKVAKRGQDVALRCDPISGHVSLFWYQQALGQGPEFLTYFQNEAQLDKSGLPSDRFFAERPEGSVSTLKIQRTQQEDSAVYLCASSSSRSGGGLVEQFFGPGTRLTVL.

J is TRBJ2-7 and V is TRBV11-1, with 9 nucleotides matching TRBD2. J was trimmed by 3 bases and V by 5 bases; bases with no gene match: 8. This CDR3 contains 15 residues. Germline V gene sequence: CDR1 SGHAT, CDR2 FQDESV (reference sequence). The chain's CDR3 is CASSNRAGGRYEQYF. The CDR3 coding sequence is TGTGCCAGCAGCAACCGAGCGGGGGGCCGCTACGAGCAGTACTTC.

The genes are TRBV19 and TRBJ1-5; 7 bases fit TRBD1. Unmatched junction bases numbered 7, after V lost 1 base and J lost 4 bases. CDR1 is LNHDA, CDR2 SQIVND, per germline (reference sequence). CDR3 length: 16 amino acids. CDR3 in amino acids: CASSIVGGTANQPQHF. The CDR3 nucleotides are TGTGCCAGTAGTATAGTTGGAGGGACAGCTAATCAGCCCCAGCATTTT. Using reference TRBV19 and TRBJ1-5 for the parts outside the CDR3, the full variable domain is DGGITQSPKYLFRKEGQNVTLSCEQNLNHDAMYWYRQDPGQGLRLIYYSQIVNDFQKGDIAEGYSVSREKKESFPLTVTSAQKNPTAFYLCASSIVGGTANQPQHFGDGTRLSIL.

The rearrangement links TRBV5-5 to TRBJ2-3; 8 bases agree with TRBD1. CDR1 and CDR2 (germline): SGHKS, YYEKEE (reference sequence). V trimming: 5 bases; J trimming: 0 bases; junction bases outside the gene matches: 5. This CDR3 region has 15 residues. The DNA of the CDR3 is TGTGCCAGCAGTTCAGACAGGGGTAGCACAGATACGCAGTATTTT. It translates to CASSSDRGSTDTQYF.

This CDR3 reads CASSFAGAVNEQFF. The CDR3, as DNA: TGTGCCAGCAGCTTCGCGGGGGCCGTCAATGAGCAGTTCTTC. This chain joins TRBV7-2 and TRBJ2-1; D is perhaps TRBD2 (7 bases). V lost 3 bases and J lost 6, with 12 bases in between. Per germline, CDR1 SGHTA and CDR2 FQGNSA. The CDR3 extends over 14 amino acids.

This chain uses TRBV2 with TRBJ1-5; TRBD1 matches at 7 bases. The CDR3 runs 17 residues. V dropped 2 bases and J dropped 4; count of bases not matched to a gene: 11. Germline assignment: CDR1 SNHLY and CDR2 FYNNEI. The DNA for the CDR3 is TGTGCCAGCAGTGAACGAATTCGGGCAGGGGGAAATCAGCCCCAGCATTTT. This encodes CASSERIRAGGNQPQHF.

The CDR3 spells CASSQEGGRDEQYF. CDR3 nucleotide sequence: TGCGCCAGCAGCCAAGAGGGGGGACGGGACGAGCAGTACTTC. The chain has TRBV4-1 and TRBJ2-7, with TRBD2 as a possible D gene (6 bases). CDR1 is MGHRA and CDR2 is YSYEKL in the germline V gene. Trimming took off 0 bases at V and 5 bases at J, with 11 bases between the two ends. The length of the CDR3 is 14 residues.

A single count supports this clone. The V call is TRBV19, the J call TRBJ2-1, with TRBD2 identical over 8 bases. Germline CDR1 and CDR2: LNHDA and SQIVND (reference sequence). The V segment lost 3 bases and the J segment 9 bases; nucleotides outside the gene matches: 13. The CDR3 has 16 residues. For the CDR3, the DNA is TGTGCCAGTAGTATTTTTACGGGGGGGGCCGTACTTGAGCAGTTCTTC. This encodes CASSIFTGGAVLEQFF.